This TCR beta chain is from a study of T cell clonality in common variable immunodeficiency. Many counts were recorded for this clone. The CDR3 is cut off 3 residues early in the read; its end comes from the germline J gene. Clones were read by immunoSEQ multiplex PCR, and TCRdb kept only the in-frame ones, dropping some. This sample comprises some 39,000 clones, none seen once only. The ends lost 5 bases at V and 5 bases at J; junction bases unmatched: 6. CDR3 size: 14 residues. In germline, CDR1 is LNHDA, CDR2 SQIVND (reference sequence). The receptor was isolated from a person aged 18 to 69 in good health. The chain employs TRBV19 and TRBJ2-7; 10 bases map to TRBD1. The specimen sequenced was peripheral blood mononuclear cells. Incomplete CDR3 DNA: TGTGCCAGTAGTGACCGGGACAGGGGCCACGAG. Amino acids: CASSDRDRGHE. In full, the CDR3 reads CASSDRDRGHEQYF.